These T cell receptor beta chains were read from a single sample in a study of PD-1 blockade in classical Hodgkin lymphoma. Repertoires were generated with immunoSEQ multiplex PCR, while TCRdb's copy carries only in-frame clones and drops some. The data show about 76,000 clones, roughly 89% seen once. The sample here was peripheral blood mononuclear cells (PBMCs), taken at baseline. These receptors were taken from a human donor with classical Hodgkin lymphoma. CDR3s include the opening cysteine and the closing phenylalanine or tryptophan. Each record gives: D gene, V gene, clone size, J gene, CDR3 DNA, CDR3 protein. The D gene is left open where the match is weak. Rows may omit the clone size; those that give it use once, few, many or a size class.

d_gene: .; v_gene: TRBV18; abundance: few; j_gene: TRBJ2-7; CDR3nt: TGTGCCAGCTCACCTCAGTTGGCTCCTAGCTCGACCTACGAGCAGTACTTC; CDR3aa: CASSPQLAPSSTYEQYF
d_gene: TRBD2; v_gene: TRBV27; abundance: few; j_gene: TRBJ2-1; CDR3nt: TGTGCCAGCAGTCTTGGGATAACTAGCGGGAGGAACAATGAGCAGTTCTTC; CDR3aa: CASSLGITSGRNNEQFF
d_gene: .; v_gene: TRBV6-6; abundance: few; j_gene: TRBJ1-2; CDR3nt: TGTGCCAGCAGTTACTACCCCGTAAACTATGGCTACACCTTC; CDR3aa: CASSYYPVNYGYTF
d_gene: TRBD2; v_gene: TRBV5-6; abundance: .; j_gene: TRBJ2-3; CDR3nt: TGTGCCAGCAGCTTGGCCGAGCGGGAGTTTATAGATACGCAGTATTTT; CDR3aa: CASSLAEREFIDTQYF
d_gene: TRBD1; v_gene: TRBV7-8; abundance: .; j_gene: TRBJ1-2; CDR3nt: TGTGCCAGCAGCTCCGGGACAGGGGATATTGTGGGTGACTATGGCTACACCTTC; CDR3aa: CASSSGTGDIVGDYGYTF
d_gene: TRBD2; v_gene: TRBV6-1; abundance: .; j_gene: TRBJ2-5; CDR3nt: TGTGCCAGCGGGCGGGAGGCCCAACAAGAGACCCAGTACTTC; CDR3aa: CASGREAQQETQYF
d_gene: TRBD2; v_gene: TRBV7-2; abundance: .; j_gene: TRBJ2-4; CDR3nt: TGTGCCAGCAGCCAAGGACTAGCGGAGAGCATTCAGTACTTC; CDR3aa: CASSQGLAESIQYF
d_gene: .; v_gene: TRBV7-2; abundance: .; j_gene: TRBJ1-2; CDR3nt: TGTGCCAGCAGCTTGGTAGCTGGAGACAAGCCCGGCTATGGCTACACCTTC; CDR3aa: CASSLVAGDKPGYGYTF
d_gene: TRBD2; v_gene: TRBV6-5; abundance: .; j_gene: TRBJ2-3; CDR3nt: TGTGCCAGCAGAGCGGGAGGGCTTGTTATAGATACGCAGTATTTT; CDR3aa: CASRAGGLVIDTQYF
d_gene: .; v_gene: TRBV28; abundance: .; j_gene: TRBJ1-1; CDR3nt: TGTGCCAGCAGTTTATGGGGGATTGAGGGTTGGAACACTGAAGCTTTCTTT; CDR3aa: CASSLWGIEGWNTEAFF
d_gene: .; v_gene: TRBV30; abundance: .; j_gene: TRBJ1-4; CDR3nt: TGTGCCTGGACGCCGGGACTCCATGAAAAACTGTTTTTT; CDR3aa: CAWTPGLHEKLFF
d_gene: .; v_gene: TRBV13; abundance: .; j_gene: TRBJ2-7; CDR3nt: TGTGCCAGCAGCTACGCGGGGTACGAGCAGTACTTC; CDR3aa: CASSYAGYEQYF
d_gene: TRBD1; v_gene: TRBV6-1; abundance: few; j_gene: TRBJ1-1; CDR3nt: TGTGCCAGCAGCGTGACAGGGCTGGGCACTGAAGCTTTCTTT; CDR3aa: CASSVTGLGTEAFF
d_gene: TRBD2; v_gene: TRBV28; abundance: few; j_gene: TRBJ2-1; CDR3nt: TGTGCCAGCAGTTTCACCCCGGGGAGGGCTAGCGGGAGTCATGAGCAGTTCTTC; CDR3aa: CASSFTPGRASGSHEQFF
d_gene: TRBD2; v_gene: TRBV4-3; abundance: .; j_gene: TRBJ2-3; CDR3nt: TGCGCCAGCAGCCAAGACTCAGTAGCGGGAGGCACAGATACGCAGTATTTT; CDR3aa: CASSQDSVAGGTDTQYF
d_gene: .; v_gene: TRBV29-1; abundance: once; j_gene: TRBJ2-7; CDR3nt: TGCAGCGTTGTGGGGGTCCCCTACGAGCAGTACTTC; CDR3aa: CSVVGVPYEQYF
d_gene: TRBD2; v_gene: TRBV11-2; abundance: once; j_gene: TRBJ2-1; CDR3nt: TGTGCCAGCAGACAGGTCGGACTAGCGGGAGCAAGGGGGAATGAGCAGTTCTTC; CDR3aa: CASRQVGLAGARGNEQFF
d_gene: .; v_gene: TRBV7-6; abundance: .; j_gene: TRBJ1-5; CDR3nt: TGTGCCAGCAGCTTAGGGACAGCCATTGGCAATCAGCCCCAGCATTTT; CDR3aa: CASSLGTAIGNQPQHF
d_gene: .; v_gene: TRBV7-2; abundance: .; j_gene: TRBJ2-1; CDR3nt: TGTGCCAGCAGCTTAGGGGGCAGGGAGTTTCCGTTCTTC; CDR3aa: CASSLGGREFPFF
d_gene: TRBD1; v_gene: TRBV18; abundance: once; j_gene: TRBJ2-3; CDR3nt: TGTGCCAGCTCACCGGTGGGACAGGGCAGCGGAGATACGCAGTATTTT; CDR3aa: CASSPVGQGSGDTQYF
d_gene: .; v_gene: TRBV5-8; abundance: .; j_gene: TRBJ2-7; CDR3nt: TGTGCCAGCAGTCGGACCTTCTACGAGCAGTACTTC; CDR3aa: CASSRTFYEQYF
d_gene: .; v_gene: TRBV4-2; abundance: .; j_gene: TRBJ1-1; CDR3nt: TGTGCCAGCAGCCAAGATTCGGGGACTGAAGCTTTCTTT; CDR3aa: CASSQDSGTEAFF
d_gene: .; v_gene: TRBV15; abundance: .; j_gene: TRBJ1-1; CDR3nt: TGTGCCACCAGCAGGGGTCCTAGCACTGAAGCTTTCTTT; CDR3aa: CATSRGPSTEAFF
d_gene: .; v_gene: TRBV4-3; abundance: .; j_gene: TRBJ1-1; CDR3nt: TGCGCCAGCAGCCAAGAGTCCGGGACACCCATTGTTGAAGCTTTCTTT; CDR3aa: CASSQESGTPIVEAFF
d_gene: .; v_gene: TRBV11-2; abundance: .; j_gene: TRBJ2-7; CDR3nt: TGTGCCAGCAGCTTAGGGGTAGGAGGCTACGAGCAGTACTTC; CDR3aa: CASSLGVGGYEQYF
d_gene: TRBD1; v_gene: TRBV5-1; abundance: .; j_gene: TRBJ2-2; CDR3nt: TGCGCCAGCAGTCCCGACAGGGAATACGGGGAGCTGTTTTTT; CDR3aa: CASSPDREYGELFF
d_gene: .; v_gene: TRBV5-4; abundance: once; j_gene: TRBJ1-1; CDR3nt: TGTGCCAGCAGCTTAGGTGGGGATGAAGCTTTCTTT; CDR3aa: CASSLGGDEAFF
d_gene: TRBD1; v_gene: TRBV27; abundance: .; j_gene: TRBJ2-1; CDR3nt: TGTGCCAGCAGATACAGGGGCAGCTACAATGAGCAGTTCTTC; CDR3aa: CASRYRGSYNEQFF
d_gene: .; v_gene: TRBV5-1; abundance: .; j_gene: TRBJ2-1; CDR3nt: TGCGCCAGCTCCGAACTGAGGGGGGAATCCAACAATGAGCAGTTCTTC; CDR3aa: CASSELRGESNNEQFF
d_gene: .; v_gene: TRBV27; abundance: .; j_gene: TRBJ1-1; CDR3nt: TGTGCCACCCGAAAGATTGAAGCTTTCTTT; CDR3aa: CATRKIEAFF
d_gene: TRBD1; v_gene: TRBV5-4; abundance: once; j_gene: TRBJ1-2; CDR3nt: TGTGCCAGCCTCACCAGGGGGCGTACGGACGGCTACACCTTC; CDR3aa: CASLTRGRTDGYTF
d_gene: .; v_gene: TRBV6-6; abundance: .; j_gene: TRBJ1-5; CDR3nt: TGTGCCAGCGCCAGGCTTAGCAATCAGCCCCAGCATTTT; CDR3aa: CASARLSNQPQHF
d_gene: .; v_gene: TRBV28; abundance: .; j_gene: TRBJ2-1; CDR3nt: TGTGCCAGCAGTAGCGAGGGGTATGCCTACAATGAGCAGTTCTTC; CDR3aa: CASSSEGYAYNEQFF
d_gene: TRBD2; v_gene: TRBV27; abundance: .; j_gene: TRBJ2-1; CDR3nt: TGTGCCAGCAGGACAGGACTAGCTGAGCAGTTCTTC; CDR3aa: CASRTGLAEQFF
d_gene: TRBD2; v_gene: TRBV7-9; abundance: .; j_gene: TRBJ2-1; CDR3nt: TGTGCCAGCAGCACGACTAGCGGGAGGGTCGATGAGCAGTTCTTC; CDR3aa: CASSTTSGRVDEQFF
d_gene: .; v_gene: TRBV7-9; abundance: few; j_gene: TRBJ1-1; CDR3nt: TGTGCCAGCACTCTCGGGCGCACTGAAGCTTTCTTT; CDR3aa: CASTLGRTEAFF
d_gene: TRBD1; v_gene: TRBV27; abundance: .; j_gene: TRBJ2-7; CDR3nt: TGTGCCAGCAGGCCGACAGGGTCGAGCGAGCAGTACTTC; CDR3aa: CASRPTGSSEQYF
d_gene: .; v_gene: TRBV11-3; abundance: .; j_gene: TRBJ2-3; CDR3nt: TGTGCCAGCAGCTTAGGGGGTACCACAGATACGCAGTATTTT; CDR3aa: CASSLGGTTDTQYF
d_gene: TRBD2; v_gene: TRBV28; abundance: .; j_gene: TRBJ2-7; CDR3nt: TGTGCCAGCAGCATGCCGGGACTAGCGGGAGAAGAGCAGTACTTC; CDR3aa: CASSMPGLAGEEQYF
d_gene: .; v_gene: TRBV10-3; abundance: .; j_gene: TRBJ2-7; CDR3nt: TGTGCCATCAGTGAGTCAATATACGAGCAGTACTTC; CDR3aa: CAISESIYEQYF
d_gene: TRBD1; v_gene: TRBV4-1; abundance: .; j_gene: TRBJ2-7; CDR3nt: TGCGCCAGCAGCCAAGCCGGACAGGTGCTTTCCTACGAGCAGTACTTC; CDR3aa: CASSQAGQVLSYEQYF
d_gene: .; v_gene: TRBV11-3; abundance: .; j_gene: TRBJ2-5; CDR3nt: TGTGCCAGCAGCCTGGGTCGGTATGAGACCCAGTACTTC; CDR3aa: CASSLGRYETQYF
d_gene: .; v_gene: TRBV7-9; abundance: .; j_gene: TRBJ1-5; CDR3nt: TGTGCCAGCACCACTTCGGGGAGCAGCAATCAGCCCCAGCATTTT; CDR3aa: CASTTSGSSNQPQHF
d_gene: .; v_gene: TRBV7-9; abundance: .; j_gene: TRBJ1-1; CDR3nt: TGTGCCAGCAGCTTAGGGAACTTAAAGGAGGGGTACACTGAAGCTTTCTTT; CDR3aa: CASSLGNLKEGYTEAFF
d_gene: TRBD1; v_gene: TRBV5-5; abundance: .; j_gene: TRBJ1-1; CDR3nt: TGTGCCAGCAGCTTATTCGGACAGGGGGGCACTGAAGCTTTCTTT; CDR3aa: CASSLFGQGGTEAFF
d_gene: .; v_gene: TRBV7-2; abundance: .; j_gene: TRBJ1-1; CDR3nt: TGTGCCAGCAGCTTACAGGGTGGAGACACTGAAGCTTTCTTT; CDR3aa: CASSLQGGDTEAFF
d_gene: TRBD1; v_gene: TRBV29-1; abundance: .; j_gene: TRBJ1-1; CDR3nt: TGCAGCGTTGAAGATACAGGGGGTACCACTGAAGCTTTCTTT; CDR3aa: CSVEDTGGTTEAFF
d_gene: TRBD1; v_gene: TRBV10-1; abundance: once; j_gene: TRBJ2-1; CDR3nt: TGCGCCAGCAGTGAGGAACAGGGGGCGACCTACAATGAGCAGTTCTTC; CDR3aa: CASSEEQGATYNEQFF
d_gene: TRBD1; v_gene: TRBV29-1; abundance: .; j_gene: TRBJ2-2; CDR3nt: TGCAGCGTTAAAGAGGGACAGTACACCGGGGAGCTGTTTTTT; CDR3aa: CSVKEGQYTGELFF
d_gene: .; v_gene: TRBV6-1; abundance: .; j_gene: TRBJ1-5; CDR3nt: TGTGCCAGCAGTGTAGGGGGGGCAAGCAATCAGCCCCAGCATTTT; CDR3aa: CASSVGGASNQPQHF
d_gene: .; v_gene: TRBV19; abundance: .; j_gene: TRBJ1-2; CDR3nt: TGTGCCAGTCGGAAACAGGGCTTAGGCTATGGCTACACCTTC; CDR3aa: CASRKQGLGYGYTF
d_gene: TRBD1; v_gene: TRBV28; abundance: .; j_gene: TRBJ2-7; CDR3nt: TGTGCCACCTCCGGGACAGGGGGGTCCTACGAGCAGTACTTC; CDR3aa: CATSGTGGSYEQYF
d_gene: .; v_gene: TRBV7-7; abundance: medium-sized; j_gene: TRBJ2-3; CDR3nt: TGTGCTAGCAGCTTAATGATAGCGGAGGGAACTAGCACAGATACGCAGTATTTT; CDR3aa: CASSLMIAEGTSTDTQYF
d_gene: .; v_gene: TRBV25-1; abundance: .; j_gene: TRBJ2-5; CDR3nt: TGTGCCAGCAGTGAATTGGGTCAAGAGACCCAGTACTTC; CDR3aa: CASSELGQETQYF
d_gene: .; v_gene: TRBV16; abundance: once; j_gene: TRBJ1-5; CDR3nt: TGTGCCAGCAGCCAATCGCTAAGGGACCCAAGGAGCAATCAGCCCCAGCATTTT; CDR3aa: CASSQSLRDPRSNQPQHF